This paragraph covers one T cell receptor (beta chain) sequence. The V gene end was trimmed by 1 base and the J gene end by 8 bases; junction bases not matched to a gene: 17. CDR3 length: 19 residues. Germline V gives CDR1 SGHVS, CDR2 FQNEAQ. This entry is derived from a study of T cell responses to AZD1222 COVID-19 vaccine. Here immunoSEQ multiplex PCR was the method, and the copy in TCRdb shows in-frame clones only, minus some. The sample has about 140,000 clones, and its top ten clones hold over 2%. The source of this sequence is an adult in good health. This chain connects TRBV7-8 to TRBJ1-4; 9 bases fit TRBD1. Sequences were obtained from peripheral blood. This CDR3 is CASSLELGSRTGVREKLFF. The CDR3 nucleotides are TGTGCCAGCAGCTTAGAGTTAGGTTCTCGGACAGGGGTTAGAGAAAAACTGTTTTTT.